This TCR beta chain appears in the sequencing data of a study of T cell responses to AZD1222 COVID-19 vaccine. Study details: Researchers grouped second doses given at about 4 or about 12 weeks into one pool. Notes on the study in general: Researchers took repertoire samples only after the peak T cell response had come. Most donors were white British and more were female, and clonal diversity was possibly underestimated.

Repertoires were generated with immunoSEQ multiplex PCR, while TCRdb's copy carries only in-frame clones and drops some. Here the sample spans over 50,000 clones, 80% to 90% being singletons. Germline values: CDR1 SQVTM, CDR2 ANQGSEA. This CDR3 is 16 amino acids long. The V and J ends lost 3 bases and 0 bases, in that order; junction bases with no gene match: 8. In the case of this clone: Antigen specificity is unknown.

This rearrangement joins TRBV29-1 to TRBJ2-7; 10 bases are a match to TRBD2. The material sequenced was peripheral blood, taken on day 0 of AZD1222 vaccination. This sequence was found in an adult in good health. The CDR3 spells CSVETSGLADSYEQYF. The CDR3 nucleotides read TGCAGCGTTGAGACGAGCGGACTAGCGGACTCCTACGAGCAGTACTTC.